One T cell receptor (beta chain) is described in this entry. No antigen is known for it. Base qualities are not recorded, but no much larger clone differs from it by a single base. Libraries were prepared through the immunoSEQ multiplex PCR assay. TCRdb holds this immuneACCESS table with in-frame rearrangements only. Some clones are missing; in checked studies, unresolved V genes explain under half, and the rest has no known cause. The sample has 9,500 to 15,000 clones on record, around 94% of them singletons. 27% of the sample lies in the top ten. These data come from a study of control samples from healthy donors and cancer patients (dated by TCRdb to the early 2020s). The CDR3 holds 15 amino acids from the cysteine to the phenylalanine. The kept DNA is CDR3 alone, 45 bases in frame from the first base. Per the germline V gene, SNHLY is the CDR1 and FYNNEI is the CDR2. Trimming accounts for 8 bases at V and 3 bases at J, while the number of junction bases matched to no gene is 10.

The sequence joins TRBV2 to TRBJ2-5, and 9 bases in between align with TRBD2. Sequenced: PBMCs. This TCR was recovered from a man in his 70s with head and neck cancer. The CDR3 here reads CASLAGFSSEETQYF. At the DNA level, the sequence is TGTGCCAGCCTAGCGGGATTTTCGAGTGAAGAGACCCAGTACTTC. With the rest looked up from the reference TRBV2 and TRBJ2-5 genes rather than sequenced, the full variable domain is EPEVTQTPSHQVTQMGQEVILRCVPISNHLYFYWYRQILGQKVEFLVSFYNNEISEKSEIFDDQFSVERPDGSNFTLKIRSTKLEDSAMYFCASLAGFSSEETQYFGPGTRLLVL.